The rows below give T cell receptor beta chains drawn from one sample of a study of shared clonotypes between healthy human individuals. TCRdb's table, derived via immunoSEQ multiplex PCR, lists solely in-frame clones and lacks some. The sample has under 2.5 million clones, 85% to 95% seen once; the top ten hold more than 0.35%. The sequenced sample was naive CD4+ T cells from PBMCs. These receptors were obtained from a man younger than 35 in good health. Some clones in this sample may be carry-over from other donors' samples. Both conserved end residues are part of each CDR3. Each record gives: J gene, D gene, clone size, V gene, CDR3 protein, CDR3 DNA. D genes are given only for firm matches. A row's size may be missing; if present it is once, few, many or a size class.

TRBJ1-1 . once TRBV19 CASSNGGLGTEAFF TGTGCCAGTAGTAATGGGGGGCTCGGCACTGAAGCTTTCTTT
TRBJ2-5 . . TRBV28 CASSQIRRETQYF TGTGCCAGCAGTCAGATTCGGCGGGAGACCCAGTACTTC
TRBJ2-5 . . TRBV5-8 CASIRVWAETQYF TGTGCCAGCATCCGGGTTTGGGCAGAGACCCAGTACTTC
TRBJ2-7 TRBD2 . TRBV27 CAGSGISSYEQYF TGTGCCGGCAGCGGGATCAGCTCCTACGAGCAGTACTTC
TRBJ2-7 TRBD1 . TRBV5-1 CASSLEAGQGEYEQYF TGCGCCAGCAGCTTGGAGGCGGGACAGGGGGAATACGAGCAGTACTTC
TRBJ2-3 TRBD2 . TRBV10-3 CASVAGVIPDTQYF TGTGCCAGTGTAGCGGGAGTGATCCCAGATACGCAGTATTTT
TRBJ1-2 . . TRBV7-9 CASSQDLTNFYGYTF TGTGCCAGCAGCCAAGACCTAACAAATTTCTATGGCTACACCTTC
TRBJ2-7 TRBD2 . TRBV7-8 CASSSGLAGEGYEQYF TGTGCCAGCAGCTCGGGACTAGCGGGAGAGGGGTACGAGCAGTACTTC
TRBJ2-7 TRBD2 . TRBV27 CATGGGIYEQYF TGTGCCACGGGGGGGGGCATATACGAGCAGTACTTC
TRBJ1-5 . few TRBV6-1 CASSEAGGPQHF TGTGCCAGCAGTGAAGCGGGCGGGCCCCAGCATTTT
TRBJ2-7 . . TRBV6-6 CASRDPGGVDEQYF TGTGCCAGCAGGGACCCCGGCGGCGTTGACGAGCAGTACTTC
TRBJ2-3 . . TRBV10-3 CAISGEGLGTDTQYF TGTGCCATCAGTGGTGAGGGGTTAGGCACAGATACGCAGTATTTT
TRBJ1-5 . . TRBV5-1 CASSPGTDGGRRESAAQHF TGCGCCAGCAGCCCCGGTACCGACGGAGGGAGGAGGGAATCAGCGGCCCAGCATTTT
TRBJ1-3 . . TRBV6-5 CASTPTPSGNTIYF TGTGCCAGCACTCCCACACCCTCTGGAAACACCATATATTTT
TRBJ2-2 . . TRBV7-9 CASSLGGGLGRTGELFF TGTGCCAGCAGTCTAGGAGGCGGGCTGGGGCGCACCGGGGAGCTGTTTTTT
TRBJ2-5 TRBD2 . TRBV5-1 CASSLLGLASGSQETQYF TGCGCCAGCAGCTTGTTGGGTTTGGCTAGCGGGAGCCAAGAGACCCAGTACTTC
TRBJ2-1 TRBD2 . TRBV11-2 CASSLGLAGSSYNEQFF TGTGCCAGCAGCTTAGGGCTAGCGGGCAGCTCCTACAATGAGCAGTTCTTC
TRBJ2-1 TRBD1 . TRBV5-1 CASGRDRGLNEQFF TGCGCCAGCGGCCGGGACAGGGGATTGAATGAGCAGTTCTTC
TRBJ1-4 . once TRBV7-9 CASSQNRVGEKLFF TGTGCCAGCAGTCAAAACAGGGTTGGTGAAAAACTGTTTTTT
TRBJ1-6 . . TRBV27 CASSRSYNSPLHF TGTGCCAGCAGTCGCTCCTATAATTCACCCCTCCACTTT
TRBJ2-1 TRBD1 . TRBV29-1 CSVGQGAVFVNEQFF TGCAGCGTTGGGCAGGGGGCTGTATTTGTAAATGAGCAGTTCTTC
TRBJ2-2 . . TRBV7-2 CASSSSATNTGELFF TGTGCCAGCAGCTCTAGCGCTACGAACACCGGGGAGCTGTTTTTT
TRBJ2-7 . . TRBV7-2 CASRRTATYEQYF TGTGCCAGCAGACGGACAGCCACCTACGAGCAGTACTTC
TRBJ2-5 TRBD2 . TRBV5-1 CASSWGLADSRETQYF TGCGCCAGCAGCTGGGGACTAGCGGACTCGCGAGAGACCCAGTACTTC
TRBJ1-3 . . TRBV6-1 CASIRISGNTIYF TGTGCCAGCATACGGATATCTGGAAACACCATATATTTT
TRBJ1-2 TRBD1 . TRBV28 CASSLLGTGMKGYTF TGTGCCAGCAGTTTATTAGGGACAGGGATGAAGGGCTACACCTTC
TRBJ2-3 . . TRBV6-5 CASCPSQVSTDTQYF TGTGCCAGCTGCCCTAGCCAGGTTAGCACAGATACGCAGTATTTT
TRBJ1-2 . . TRBV28 CASSSTARGPANYGYTF TGTGCCAGCAGTTCGACGGCCAGAGGGCCAGCTAACTATGGCTACACCTTC
TRBJ1-5 TRBD1 once TRBV6-6 CASSSARDRNQPQHF TGTGCCAGCAGCTCAGCCCGGGACAGGAATCAGCCCCAGCATTTT
TRBJ2-7 . once TRBV5-4 CASSRGGALGGYYEQYF TGTGCCAGCAGCCGGGGAGGAGCCTTAGGGGGTTACTACGAGCAGTACTTC
TRBJ1-1 . . TRBV28 CASTPRRQGEAFF TGTGCCAGCACCCCGAGGAGGCAGGGCGAAGCTTTCTTT
TRBJ2-7 TRBD1 . TRBV7-9 CASSLRTGGLHEQYF TGTGCCAGCAGCCTAAGGACAGGGGGTCTCCACGAGCAGTACTTC
TRBJ2-5 . . TRBV9 CASSVDRGETQYF TGTGCCAGCAGCGTAGACCGTGGAGAGACCCAGTACTTC